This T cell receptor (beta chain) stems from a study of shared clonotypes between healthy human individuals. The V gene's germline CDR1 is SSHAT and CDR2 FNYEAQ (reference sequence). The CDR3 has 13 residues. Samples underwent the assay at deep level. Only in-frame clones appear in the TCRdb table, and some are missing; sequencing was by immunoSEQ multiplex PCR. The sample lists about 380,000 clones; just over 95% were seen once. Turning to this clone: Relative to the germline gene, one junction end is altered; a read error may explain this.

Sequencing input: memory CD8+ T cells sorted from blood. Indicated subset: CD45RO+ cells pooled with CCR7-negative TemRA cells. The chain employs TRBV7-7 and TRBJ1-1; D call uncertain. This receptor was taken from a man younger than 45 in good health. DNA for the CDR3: TGTGCTAGCAGCTTAGATTATGGGACTGAAGCTTTCTTT. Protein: CASSLDYGTEAFF. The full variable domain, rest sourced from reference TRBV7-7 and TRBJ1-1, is GAGVSQSPRYKVTKRGQDVTLRCDPISSHATLYWYQQALGQGPEFLTYFNYEAQPDKSGLPSDRFSAERPEGSISTLTIQRTEQRDSAMYRCASSLDYGTEAFFGQGTRLTVV.